Sequencing of this T cell receptor beta chain was carried out in a study of T cells in women clearing cervical HPV infection. Worth noting for this clone: Read coverage stops 3 residues before the CDR3 terminus; the germline J gene supplies the remainder.

immunoSEQ multiplex PCR used an average of around 1,200 ng genomic DNA. TCRdb keeps only in-frame clones here, not all; method: immunoSEQ multiplex PCR. The sample table sets out roughly 48,000 clones. V lost 10 bases, J lost 3 bases, and 9 bases lay in between. The CDR3 covers 12 residues. The germline CDR1 and CDR2 sequences are ENHRY and SYGVKD. The chain has TRBV10-3 and TRBJ1-4; D is possibly TRBD1 (5 bases). The sequenced sample was blood buffy coat. This receptor was identified in a woman between 18 and 75 years old with a cervical HPV16 infection that either progressed to CIN3+ or cleared (not recorded which). CDR3 loop: CATGTPNEKLFF. The CDR3 DNA, read in part, is TGTGCCACCGGGACTCCTAATGAAAAA.